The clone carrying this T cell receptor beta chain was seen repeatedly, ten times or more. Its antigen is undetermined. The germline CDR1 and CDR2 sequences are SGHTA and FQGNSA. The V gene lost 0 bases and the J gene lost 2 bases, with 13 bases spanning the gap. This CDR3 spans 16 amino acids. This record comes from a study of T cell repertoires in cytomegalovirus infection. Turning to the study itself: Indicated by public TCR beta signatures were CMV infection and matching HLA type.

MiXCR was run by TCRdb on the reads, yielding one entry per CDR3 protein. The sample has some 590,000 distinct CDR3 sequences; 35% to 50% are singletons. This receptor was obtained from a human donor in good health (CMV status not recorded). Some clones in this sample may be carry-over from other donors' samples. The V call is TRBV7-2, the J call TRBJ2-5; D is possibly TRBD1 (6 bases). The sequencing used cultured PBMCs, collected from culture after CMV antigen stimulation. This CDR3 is CASSLAVGGGQETQYF. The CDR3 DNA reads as TGTGCCAGCAGCTTAGCGGTTGGGGGCGGACAAGAGACCCAGTACTTC.